Listed here are 11 T cell receptor beta chains from one sample, sequenced in a study of cytomegalovirus exposure and HLA in healthy donors. Use of 60 Vbeta and 13 Jbeta primers characterized the PCR. The protocol was immunoSEQ multiplex PCR, while the TCRdb copy is restricted to in-frame clones and leaves out a portion. There are 100,000 to 150,000 clones in the sample; just under 80% occur only once, and around 1% lies in the top ten. Sequencing was performed on PBMCs. The source of these receptors is a male donor in good health and CMV-seronegative.

This clone was found once. Other DNA sequences in the sample encode the same CDR3. The chain has TRBV5-1 and TRBJ2-5; 9 bases map to TRBD1. Per germline, CDR1 SGHRS and CDR2 YFSETQ. J was trimmed by 1 base and V by 9 bases; bases with no gene match: 13. The CDR3 spans 16 residues. The CDR3 protein is CATRVDRGNFQETQYF. DNA of the CDR3: TGCGCCACCCGGGTCGACAGGGGGAATTTCCAAGAGACCCAGTACTTC.

This clone was seen more than once but under ten times. The chain employs TRBV4-1 and TRBJ1-4, with a tentative D call TRBD1 (6 bases). Germline CDR1 MGHRA, CDR2 YSYEKL. Trimming removed 4 bases from V and 7 bases from J, with 13 bases in between. This CDR3 region has 14 residues. The CDR3 sequence is CASSLQGFGEKLFF. The CDR3 DNA sequence: TGCGCCAGCAGCCTTCAGGGGTTTGGTGAAAAACTGTTTTTT.

The V call is TRBV18, the J call TRBJ2-1; a possible D gene is TRBD1 (6 bases). Trimming shortened V by 4 bases and J by 7 bases, and 23 bases separated the two germline ends. The CDR3 runs 17 residues. CDR1 and CDR2 from the germline V gene are KGHSH and LQKENI. The CDR3 is CASSHYYQGSPSNEQFF. The CDR3 bases are TGTGCCAGCTCACACTATTACCAGGGGTCCCCCTCGAATGAGCAGTTCTTC.

This chain connects TRBV7-9 to TRBJ2-7; D unclear. V lost 5 bases, J lost 5 bases, and 4 bases lay in between. Germline CDR1 and CDR2: SEHNR and FQNEAQ (reference sequence). This CDR3 spans 10 amino acids. Written as DNA, the CDR3 is TGTGCCAGCAGCCCGGACGAGCAGTACTTC. It translates to CASSPDEQYF.

Only one count was recorded for this clone. This chain connects TRBV5-8 to TRBJ2-2; 8 bases align to TRBD2. Germline V gene sequence: CDR1 SGHTS, CDR2 YDEGEE. With V trimmed by 4 bases and J by 7 bases, 9 bases remained unmatched. The CDR3 extends over 15 amino acids. CDR3: CASSPGTRDGGELFF. CDR3 nucleotides: TGTGCCAGCAGCCCCGGGACTAGGGATGGCGGGGAGCTGTTTTTT.

This chain joins TRBV7-9 and TRBJ2-1; unclear D gene. V was clipped by 1 base and J by 8 bases, with 12 bases between them. The CDR3 runs to 14 residues. CDR1 and CDR2 from the germline V gene are SEHNR and FQNEAQ (reference sequence). This CDR3 reads CASSLGHEWHEQFF. Written as DNA, the CDR3 is TGTGCCAGCAGCTTAGGCCATGAATGGCATGAGCAGTTCTTC.

The genes are TRBV9 and TRBJ2-5; the match to TRBD2 covers 14 bases. The germline CDR1 and CDR2 sequences are SGDLS and YYNGEE. V was pared by 0 bases and J by 7 bases, with 11 bases of the junction left unmatched. This CDR3 region has 18 residues. DNA of the CDR3: TGTGCCAGCAGCGTAGGACAGGGCTGGACTAGCGGGGGGACGACCCAGTACTTC. Its protein product is CASSVGQGWTSGGTTQYF.

This clone was seen only a few times. This chain connects TRBV6-5 to TRBJ1-2; D possibly corresponds to TRBD1 (5 bases). Trimming cost V 1 base and J 4 bases, with 16 bases left between them. Germline loops: CDR1 MNHEY, CDR2 SVGAGI. CDR3 length equals 16 residues. The CDR3 region is CASSYFRERGPYGYTF. CDR3 coding DNA: TGTGCCAGCAGTTACTTCAGGGAAAGAGGACCCTATGGCTACACCTTC.

The V and J genes are TRBV30 and TRBJ2-7; 7 bases are a match to TRBD1. The CDR3 covers 12 residues. The germline V gene has CDR1 GTSNPN and CDR2 SVGIG (reference sequence). Unmatched junction bases numbered 3, after V lost 2 bases and J lost 5 bases. CDR3 sequence (DNA): TGTGCCTGGAGTAGGGGACAGCACGAGCAGTACTTC. Translation: CAWSRGQHEQYF. Full variable domain (missing parts from reference TRBV30 and TRBJ2-7): SQTIHQWPATLVQPVGSPLSLECTVEGTSNPNLYWYRQAAGRGLQLLFYSVGIGQISSEVPQNLSASRPQDRQFILSSKKLLLSDSGFYLCAWSRGQHEQYFGPGTRLTVT.

The rearrangement joins TRBV7-9 to TRBJ1-1; tentatively, D is TRBD1 (5 bases). Trimming pared 4 bases from V and 3 bases from J, leaving 12 bases between. CDR3 length equals 14 residues. Germline CDR1 and CDR2: SEHNR and FQNEAQ (reference sequence). Here the CDR3 reads CASSSREGHTEAFF. CDR3 DNA sequence: TGTGCCAGCAGCTCCCGGGAGGGGCACACTGAAGCTTTCTTT.

The gene calls are TRBV4-2 and TRBJ2-5; 8 bases map to TRBD1. The J call is uncertain, as TRBJ2-7 better fits the DNA end. The CDR3 extends over 14 amino acids. Germline V gene sequence: CDR1 LGHNA, CDR2 YNFKEQ. The CDR3: CASSQDSGGGEQYF. The CDR3 DNA sequence: TGTGCCAGCAGCCAAGATTCAGGGGGCGGCGAGCAGTACTTC.